This TCR beta chain stems from a study of lymphopenia after photon versus proton radiotherapy. The CDR3 totals 15 residues. Clones were read by immunoSEQ multiplex PCR, and TCRdb kept only the in-frame ones, dropping some. The table lists around 64,000 clones, roughly nine tenths of them singletons. Sequenced here: peripheral blood, sampled from a patient treated with proton-based radiotherapy. The genes are TRBV21-1 and TRBJ2-7; the DNA was not used to check the table's D call, TRBD1. TRBV21-1 is termed a pseudogene. This receptor was obtained from a man older than 75 with esophageal cancer. The CDR3 spells CASSKGGTVSYEQYF. The CDR3 DNA follows: TGTGCCAGCAGCAAAGGGGGGACAGTCTCCTACGAGCAGTACTTC.